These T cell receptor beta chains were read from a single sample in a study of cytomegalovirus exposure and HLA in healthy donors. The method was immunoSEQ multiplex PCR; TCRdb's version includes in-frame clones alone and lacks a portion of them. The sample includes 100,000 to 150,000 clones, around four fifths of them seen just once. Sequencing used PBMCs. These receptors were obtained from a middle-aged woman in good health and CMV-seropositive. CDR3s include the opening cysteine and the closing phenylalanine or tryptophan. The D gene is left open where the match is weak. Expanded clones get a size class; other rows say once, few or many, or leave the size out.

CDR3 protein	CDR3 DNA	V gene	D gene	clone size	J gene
CASSYWGQENTGELFF	TGTGCCAGCAGCTACTGGGGGCAGGAGAACACCGGGGAGCTGTTTTTT	TRBV7-9	-	-	TRBJ2-2
CASSVLAGGNEQFF	TGTGCCAGCAGTGTCCTAGCGGGAGGGAATGAGCAGTTCTTC	TRBV2	TRBD2	once	TRBJ2-1
CASSDRATNEKLFF	TGCGCCAGCAGTGACCGGGCAACTAATGAAAAACTGTTTTTT	TRBV10-1	-	-	TRBJ1-4
CASRTWSGMTDTQYF	TGTGCCAGCAGAACGTGGAGCGGGATGACAGATACGCAGTATTTT	TRBV6-5	TRBD2	-	TRBJ2-3
CASSSTSGSSYNEQFF	TGTGCCAGCAGCTCCACTAGCGGGAGCTCCTACAATGAGCAGTTCTTC	TRBV7-3	TRBD2	-	TRBJ2-1
CASGDRGGNEQYF	TGTGCCAGCGGAGACAGGGGAGGGAACGAGCAGTACTTC	TRBV28	-	-	TRBJ2-7
CASSPRVKGAEAFF	TGTGCCAGCAGCCCCAGGGTGAAAGGCGCTGAAGCTTTCTTT	TRBV14	-	-	TRBJ1-1
CASKNSINTEAFF	TGTGCCAGCAAAAACAGCATCAACACTGAAGCTTTCTTT	TRBV9	-	-	TRBJ1-1
CASSLGGPGDTIYF	TGTGCCAGCAGCTTGGGAGGGCCCGGTGACACCATATATTTT	TRBV11-3	-	-	TRBJ1-3
CASSLAPGLAGRLYEQYF	TGTGCCAGCAGCTTAGCCCCGGGACTAGCGGGTCGGTTGTACGAGCAGTACTTC	TRBV7-2	TRBD2	few	TRBJ2-7
CASSLSKPRYSNQPQHF	TGTGCCAGCAGTTTATCCAAACCCAGATATAGCAATCAGCCCCAGCATTTT	TRBV27	-	once	TRBJ1-5
CASSLGLAGSYNEQFF	TGTGCCAGCAGCTTAGGACTAGCGGGCTCGTACAATGAGCAGTTCTTC	TRBV5-4	TRBD2	-	TRBJ2-1
CAATDSNTEAFF	TGTGCCGCAACAGACAGTAACACTGAAGCTTTCTTT	TRBV25-1	-	-	TRBJ1-1
CAIPGQYNEQFF	TGTGCCATCCCAGGACAGTACAATGAGCAGTTCTTC	TRBV10-3	-	-	TRBJ2-1
CASSLTGRETQYF	TGCGCCAGCAGCTTGACAGGGCGAGAGACCCAGTACTTC	TRBV5-1	-	once	TRBJ2-5
CASRSGVASPLHF	TGTGCCAGCAGGTCAGGGGTAGCTTCACCCCTCCACTTT	TRBV9	-	-	TRBJ1-6
CASSRPGQGAYHEQYF	TGTGCCAGCAGTCGACCGGGACAGGGGGCTTACCACGAGCAGTACTTC	TRBV6-6	TRBD1	-	TRBJ2-7
CASSSGGSTQEETQYF	TGCGCCAGCAGCTCAGGGGGCTCCACTCAAGAAGAGACCCAGTACTTC	TRBV5-1	TRBD1	-	TRBJ2-5
CSSSVNSGSGDTQYF	TGTTCCAGCAGCGTTAATAGCGGGAGTGGAGATACGCAGTATTTT	TRBV7-9	TRBD2	-	TRBJ2-3
CASSYRGSEAFF	TGTGCCAGCAGCTACCGGGGGTCTGAAGCTTTCTTT	TRBV27	-	-	TRBJ1-1
CASSIRETSGELFF	TGTGCCAGCAGCATCCGGGAGACGAGCGGGGAGCTGTTTTTT	TRBV7-9	-	once	TRBJ2-2
CAWSVLVVSEQYF	TGTGCCTGGAGTGTACTTGTTGTAAGCGAGCAGTACTTC	TRBV30	-	-	TRBJ2-7
CAISEVNGTNTGELFF	TGTGCCATCAGTGAGGTGAACGGGACGAACACCGGGGAGCTGTTTTTT	TRBV10-3	-	-	TRBJ2-2
CASSLQGLHYGYTF	TGTGCCAGCAGCCTCCAGGGGCTCCACTATGGCTACACCTTC	TRBV5-8	-	-	TRBJ1-2
CASSLSDRSNTGELFF	TGTGCCAGCAGTTTATCGGACAGATCGAACACCGGGGAGCTGTTTTTT	TRBV27	-	few	TRBJ2-2
CASSTGTSSLNEQFF	TGTGCCAGCAGCACCGGGACTAGCTCGTTAAATGAGCAGTTCTTC	TRBV7-8	TRBD2	-	TRBJ2-1
CSVAALAGVRGPTDTQYF	TGCAGCGTTGCGGCGCTAGCGGGAGTACGGGGGCCCACAGATACGCAGTATTTT	TRBV29-1	TRBD2	-	TRBJ2-3
CASSQDPDRMLDYEQYF	TGCGCCAGCAGCCAAGATCCCGACAGAATGTTGGACTACGAGCAGTACTTC	TRBV4-3	-	once	TRBJ2-7
CASSEPVSTGELFF	TGCGCCAGCAGTGAGCCGGTGAGCACCGGGGAGCTGTTTTTT	TRBV10-2	-	-	TRBJ2-2
CASSFGTPWGYTF	TGTGCCAGCAGCTTCGGGACACCATGGGGCTACACCTTC	TRBV14	-	-	TRBJ1-2
CSVERETQYF	TGCAGCGTGGAACGAGAGACCCAGTACTTC	TRBV29-1	-	-	TRBJ2-5
CASRPQGYAETQYF	TGTGCCAGCAGACCACAGGGTTATGCTGAGACCCAGTACTTC	TRBV28	-	once	TRBJ2-5
CASSLPDRSGELFF	TGTGCCAGCAGTTTACCCGACAGGTCCGGGGAGCTGTTTTTT	TRBV27	-	-	TRBJ2-2
CASSIGQAGSEKLFF	TGCGCCAGCAGCATTGGACAGGCTGGTAGTGAAAAACTGTTTTTT	TRBV5-1	TRBD1	-	TRBJ1-4
CASTEGGRGSDTQYF	TGTGCCAGCACAGAGGGCGGGAGAGGATCAGATACGCAGTATTTT	TRBV28	TRBD2	few	TRBJ2-3
CSVTRTGELFF	TGCAGTGTTACTAGGACCGGGGAGCTGTTTTTT	TRBV20-1	-	-	TRBJ2-2
CASLDSEIESYTF	TGTGCCAGCTTAGACAGTGAGATAGAGAGCTACACCTTC	TRBV19	-	-	TRBJ1-2
CAWRDYASTDTQYF	TGTGCCTGGAGGGACTACGCAAGCACAGATACGCAGTATTTT	TRBV30	-	-	TRBJ2-3
CASSPAVAGGGADTQYF	TGCGCCAGCAGCCCCGCAGTAGCGGGAGGGGGCGCAGATACGCAGTATTTT	TRBV5-1	TRBD2	-	TRBJ2-3
CASRLQASSSYNEQFF	TGCGCCAGCAGACTCCAGGCGTCGAGCTCCTACAATGAGCAGTTCTTC	TRBV10-2	-	-	TRBJ2-1
CASSLSPGHGPYEQYF	TGTGCCAGCAGCTTATCGCCGGGACACGGGCCCTACGAGCAGTACTTC	TRBV7-8	-	-	TRBJ2-7
CATSDLGANVLTF	TGCGCCACTTCGGACTTGGGGGCCAACGTCCTGACTTTC	TRBV5-1	-	once	TRBJ2-6
CASSPNKAGVFSKNIQYF	TGTGCCAGCAGCCCAAATAAGGCGGGAGTATTCTCCAAAAACATTCAGTACTTC	TRBV7-2	TRBD2	-	TRBJ2-4
CASSFDRVPGELFF	TGCGCCAGCAGCTTCGACAGGGTGCCCGGGGAGCTGTTTTTT	TRBV5-1	TRBD1	-	TRBJ2-2
CASSLLGSYEQYF	TGTGCCAGCAGCTTATTAGGGAGCTACGAGCAGTACTTC	TRBV7-2	-	-	TRBJ2-7
CASKEQANTEAFF	TGCGCCAGCAAGGAACAGGCGAACACTGAAGCTTTCTTT	TRBV10-1	-	-	TRBJ1-1
CASRSAVPSSYEQYF	TGTGCCAGCAGGTCGGCCGTGCCTAGCTCCTACGAGCAGTACTTC	TRBV6-4	-	-	TRBJ2-7
CAWSPGQGNQPQHF	TGTGCCTGGAGCCCGGGACAGGGGAATCAGCCCCAGCATTTT	TRBV30	TRBD1	-	TRBJ1-5
CATTQDTEETQYF	TGTGCCACCACCCAGGACACTGAAGAGACCCAGTACTTC	TRBV15	-	-	TRBJ2-5